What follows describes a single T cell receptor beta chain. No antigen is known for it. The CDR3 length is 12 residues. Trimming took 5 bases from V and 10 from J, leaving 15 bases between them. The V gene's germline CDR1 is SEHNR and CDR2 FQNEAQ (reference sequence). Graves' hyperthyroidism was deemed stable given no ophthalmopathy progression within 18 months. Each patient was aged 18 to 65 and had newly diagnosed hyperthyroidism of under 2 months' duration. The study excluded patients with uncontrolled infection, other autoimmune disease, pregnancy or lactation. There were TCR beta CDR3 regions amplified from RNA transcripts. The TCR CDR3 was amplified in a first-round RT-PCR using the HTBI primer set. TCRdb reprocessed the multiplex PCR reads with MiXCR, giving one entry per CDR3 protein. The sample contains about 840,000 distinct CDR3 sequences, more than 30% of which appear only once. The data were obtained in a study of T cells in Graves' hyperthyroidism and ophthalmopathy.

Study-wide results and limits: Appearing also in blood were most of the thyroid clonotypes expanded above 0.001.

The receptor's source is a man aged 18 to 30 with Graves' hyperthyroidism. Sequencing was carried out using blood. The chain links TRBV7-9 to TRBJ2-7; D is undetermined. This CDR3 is CASSQEAIEQYF. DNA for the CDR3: TGTGCCAGCAGCCAAGAGGCCATCGAACAGTACTTC.